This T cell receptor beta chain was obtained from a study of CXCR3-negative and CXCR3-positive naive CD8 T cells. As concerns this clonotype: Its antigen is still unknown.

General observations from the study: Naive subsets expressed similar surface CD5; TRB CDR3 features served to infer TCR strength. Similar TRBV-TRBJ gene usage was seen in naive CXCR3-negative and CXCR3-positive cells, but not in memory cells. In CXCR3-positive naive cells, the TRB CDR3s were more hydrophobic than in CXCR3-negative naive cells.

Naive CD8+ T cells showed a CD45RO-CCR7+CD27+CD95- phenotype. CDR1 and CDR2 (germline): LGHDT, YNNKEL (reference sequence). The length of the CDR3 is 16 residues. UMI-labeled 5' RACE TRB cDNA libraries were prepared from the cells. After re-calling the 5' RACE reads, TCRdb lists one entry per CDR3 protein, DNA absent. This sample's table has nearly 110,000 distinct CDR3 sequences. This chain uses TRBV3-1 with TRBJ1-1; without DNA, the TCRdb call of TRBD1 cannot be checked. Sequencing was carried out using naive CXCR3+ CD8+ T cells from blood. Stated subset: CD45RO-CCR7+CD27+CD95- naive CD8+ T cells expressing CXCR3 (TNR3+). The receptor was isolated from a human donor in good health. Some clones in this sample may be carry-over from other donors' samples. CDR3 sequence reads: CASSQVGLGVNTEAFF.